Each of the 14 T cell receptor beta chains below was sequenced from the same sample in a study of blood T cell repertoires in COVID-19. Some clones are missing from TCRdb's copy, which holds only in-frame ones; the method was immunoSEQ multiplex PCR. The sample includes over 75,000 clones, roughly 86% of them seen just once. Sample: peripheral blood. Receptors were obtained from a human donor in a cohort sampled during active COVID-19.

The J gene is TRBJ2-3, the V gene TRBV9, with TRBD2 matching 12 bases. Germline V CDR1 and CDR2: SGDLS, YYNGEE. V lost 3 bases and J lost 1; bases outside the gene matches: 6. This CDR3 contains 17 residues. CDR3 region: CASSATSGRGGTDTQYF. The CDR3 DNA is TGTGCCAGCAGCGCGACTAGCGGGAGAGGGGGCACAGATACGCAGTATTTT.

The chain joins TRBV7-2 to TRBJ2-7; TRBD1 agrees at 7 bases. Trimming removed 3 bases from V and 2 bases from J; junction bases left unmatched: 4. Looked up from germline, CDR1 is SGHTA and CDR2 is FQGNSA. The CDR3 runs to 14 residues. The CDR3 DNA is TGTGCCAGCAGCTTGGGGCAGGGGGCCTACGAGCAGTACTTC. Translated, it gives CASSLGQGAYEQYF.

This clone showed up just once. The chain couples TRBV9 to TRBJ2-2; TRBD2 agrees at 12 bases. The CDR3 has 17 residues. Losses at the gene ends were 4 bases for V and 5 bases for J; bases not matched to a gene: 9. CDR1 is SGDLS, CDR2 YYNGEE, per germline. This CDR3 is CASSPSPLAGGTGELFF. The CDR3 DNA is TGTGCCAGCAGCCCTTCTCCACTAGCGGGAGGAACCGGGGAGCTGTTTTTT.

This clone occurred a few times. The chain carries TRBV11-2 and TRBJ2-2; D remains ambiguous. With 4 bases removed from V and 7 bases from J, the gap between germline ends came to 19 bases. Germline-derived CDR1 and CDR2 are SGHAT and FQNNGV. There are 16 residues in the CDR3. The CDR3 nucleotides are TGTGCCAGCAGCTCCCCAAGGAACAGAAATGTCGGGGAGCTGTTTTTT. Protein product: CASSSPRNRNVGELFF.

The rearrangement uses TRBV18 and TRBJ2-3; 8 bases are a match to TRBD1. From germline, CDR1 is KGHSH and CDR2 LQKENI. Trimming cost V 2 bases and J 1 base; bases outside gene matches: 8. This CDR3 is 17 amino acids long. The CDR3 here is CASSPSRTGFGTDTQYF. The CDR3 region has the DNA TGTGCCAGCTCACCAAGCCGGACAGGGTTTGGCACAGATACGCAGTATTTT.

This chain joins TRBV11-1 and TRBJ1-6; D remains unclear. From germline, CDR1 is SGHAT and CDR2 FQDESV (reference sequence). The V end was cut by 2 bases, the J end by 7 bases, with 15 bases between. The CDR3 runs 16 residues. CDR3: CASSLLGASGNSPLHF. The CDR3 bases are TGTGCCAGCAGCTTACTGGGCGCCTCGGGGAATTCACCCCTCCACTTT.

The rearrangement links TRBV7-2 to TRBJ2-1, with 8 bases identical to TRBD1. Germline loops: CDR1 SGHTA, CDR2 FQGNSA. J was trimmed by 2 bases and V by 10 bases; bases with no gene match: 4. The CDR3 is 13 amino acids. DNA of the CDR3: TGTGCCAAATGGACAGGGACCTACAATGAGCAGTTCTTC. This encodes CAKWTGTYNEQFF.

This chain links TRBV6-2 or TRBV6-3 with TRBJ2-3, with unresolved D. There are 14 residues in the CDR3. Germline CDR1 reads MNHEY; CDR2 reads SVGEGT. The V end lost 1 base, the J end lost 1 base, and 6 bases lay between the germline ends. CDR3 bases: TGTGCCAGCAGTTACTGGCAGGGCACAGATACGCAGTATTTT. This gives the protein CASSYWQGTDTQYF.

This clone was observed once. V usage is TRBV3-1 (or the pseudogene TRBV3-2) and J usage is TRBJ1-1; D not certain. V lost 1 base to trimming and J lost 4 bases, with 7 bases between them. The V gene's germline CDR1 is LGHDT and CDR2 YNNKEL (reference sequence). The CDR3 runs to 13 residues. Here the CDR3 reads CASSQVSGTEAFF. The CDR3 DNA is TGTGCCAGCAGCCAAGTGTCAGGCACTGAAGCTTTCTTT.

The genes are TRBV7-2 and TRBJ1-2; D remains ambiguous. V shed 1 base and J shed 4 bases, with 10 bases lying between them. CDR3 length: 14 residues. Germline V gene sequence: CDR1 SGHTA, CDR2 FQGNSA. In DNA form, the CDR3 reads TGTGCCAGCAGCTTAGGTACGGGAGGCTATGGCTACACCTTC. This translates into CASSLGTGGYGYTF.

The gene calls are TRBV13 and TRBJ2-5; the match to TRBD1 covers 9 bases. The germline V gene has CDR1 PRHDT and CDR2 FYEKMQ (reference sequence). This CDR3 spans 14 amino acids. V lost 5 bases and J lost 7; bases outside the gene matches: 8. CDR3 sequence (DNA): TGTGCCAGCAGCCTCCGACAGGGGGTGGGGACCCAGTACTTC. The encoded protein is CASSLRQGVGTQYF.

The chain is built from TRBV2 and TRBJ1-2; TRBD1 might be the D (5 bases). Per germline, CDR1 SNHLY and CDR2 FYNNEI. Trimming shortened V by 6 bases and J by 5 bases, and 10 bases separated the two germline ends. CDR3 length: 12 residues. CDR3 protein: CASSKDIYGYTF. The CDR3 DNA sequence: TGTGCCAGCAGCAAGGACATTTATGGCTACACCTTC.

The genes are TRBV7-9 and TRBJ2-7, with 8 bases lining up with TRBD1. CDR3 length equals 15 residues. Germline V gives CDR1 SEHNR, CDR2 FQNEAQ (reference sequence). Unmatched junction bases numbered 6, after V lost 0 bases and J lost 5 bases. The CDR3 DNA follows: TGTGCCAGCAGCTTAGCGCTCGACAGGGGCCACGAGCAGTACTTC. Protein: CASSLALDRGHEQYF.

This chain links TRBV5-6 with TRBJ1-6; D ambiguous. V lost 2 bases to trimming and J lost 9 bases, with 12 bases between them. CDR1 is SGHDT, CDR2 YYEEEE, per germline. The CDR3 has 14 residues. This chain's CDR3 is CASSFSGTTSPLHF. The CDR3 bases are TGTGCCAGCAGCTTTTCTGGCACTACTTCACCCCTCCACTTT.